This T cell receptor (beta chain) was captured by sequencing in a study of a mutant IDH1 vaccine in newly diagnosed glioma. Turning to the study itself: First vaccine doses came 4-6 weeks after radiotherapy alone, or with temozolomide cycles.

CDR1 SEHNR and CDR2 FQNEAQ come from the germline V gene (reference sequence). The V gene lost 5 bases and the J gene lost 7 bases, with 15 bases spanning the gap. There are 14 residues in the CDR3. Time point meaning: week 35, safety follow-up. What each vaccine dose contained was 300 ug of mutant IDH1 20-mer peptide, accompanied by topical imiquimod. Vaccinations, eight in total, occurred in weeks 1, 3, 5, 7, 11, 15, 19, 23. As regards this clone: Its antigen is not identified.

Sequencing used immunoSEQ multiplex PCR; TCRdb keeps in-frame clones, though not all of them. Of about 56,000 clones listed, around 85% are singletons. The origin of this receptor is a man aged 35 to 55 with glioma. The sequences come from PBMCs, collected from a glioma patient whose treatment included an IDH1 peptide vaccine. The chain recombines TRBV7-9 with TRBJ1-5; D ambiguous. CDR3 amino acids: CASSPSGVGQPQHF. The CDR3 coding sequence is TGTGCCAGCAGCCCATCCGGGGTGGGACAGCCCCAGCATTTT.